The source of this T cell receptor (beta chain) is a study of Graves' ophthalmopathy and Graves' hyperthyroidism. The study's findings and limits: Forecasting of ophthalmopathy progression by the model achieved almost 71% sensitivity and roughly 75% specificity. Ophthalmopathy cases were distinguished from stable hyperthyroidism by a 13-signature model, reaching around 88% sensitivity and approximately 83% specificity.

Amplification of the TCR beta CDR3 regions used RNA transcripts (as template). RT-PCR with HTBI primers came first, then second-round multiplex PCR. Each CDR3 protein gets one entry after TCRdb re-called the multiplex PCR reads with MiXCR. Among almost 750,000 distinct CDR3 sequences, 40% were seen once, and the ten largest hold 40% to 45%. With 4 bases removed from V and 8 bases from J, the gap between germline ends came to 9 bases. This CDR3 is built from 12 residues. CDR1 and CDR2 from the germline V gene are SGHAT and FQNNGV. To note about this clonotype: The target antigen is unknown.

This sequence joins TRBV11-2 and TRBJ1-5; possible D gene TRBD1, 5 bases. The sequence derives from an adult man with Graves' ophthalmopathy. Sequencing was performed on peripheral blood. The CDR3 nucleotides read TGTGCCAGCAGCTCCCCAGGGAAGCCCCAGCATTTT. Translation gives CASSSPGKPQHF.